One sample yielded the 19 T cell receptor beta chains listed below, sequenced in a study of PD-1 blockade in mismatch repair-deficient tumors. Libraries were prepared by immunoSEQ multiplex PCR; TCRdb keeps only in-frame clonotypes and omits some of them. This table has over 100,000 clones, about 74% appearing once. This specimen consisted of peripheral blood, obtained 60 weeks after starting pembrolizumab. The receptors stem from an adult with mismatch repair-deficient cancer.

V gene TRBV9 combines with J gene TRBJ2-3, with TRBD2 matching over 7 bases. V was clipped by 2 bases and J by 2 bases; unmatched bases: 8. CDR3 length equals 16 residues. Germline CDR1 SGDLS, CDR2 YYNGEE. CDR3 loop: CASSVRLADSTDTQYF. As DNA, the CDR3 is TGTGCCAGCAGCGTTAGGCTAGCGGACTCCACAGATACGCAGTATTTT.

The genes are TRBV29-1 and TRBJ2-7; maybe TRBD1 (5 bases). The CDR3 has 11 amino acids. CDR1 and CDR2 from the germline V gene are SQVTM and ANQGSEA. V lost 7 bases to trimming and J lost 2 bases, with 9 bases between them. The chain's CDR3 is CSARETYEQYF. CDR3 in DNA: TGCAGCGCCAGGGAAACCTACGAGCAGTACTTC.

The CDR3 here is CASSLGQGATYEQYF. The CDR3 DNA is TGCGCCAGCAGCTTGGGGCAGGGGGCGACGTACGAGCAGTACTTC. The chain has TRBV5-1 and TRBJ2-7, with 8 bases fitting TRBD1. Germline V gives CDR1 SGHRS, CDR2 YFSETQ. There are 15 residues in the CDR3. The junction had 6 bases not matched to a gene; V was cut back by 0 bases and J by 4 bases.

The chain couples TRBV28 to TRBJ2-1; TRBD1 matches 10 bases. The CDR3 spans 17 residues. V was clipped by 3 bases and J by 8 bases; unmatched bases: 13. The germline V gene encodes CDR1 MDHEN and CDR2 SYDVKM. For the CDR3, the DNA is TGTGCCAGCAGTTTTATCTTGCCGGGACAGGGGCGCGATGAGCAGTTCTTC. Its protein product is CASSFILPGQGRDEQFF. Complete variable domain (other parts from reference TRBV28 and TRBJ2-1): DVKVTQSSRYLVKRTGEKVFLECVQDMDHENMFWYRQDPGLGLRLIYFSYDVKMKEKGDIPEGYSVSREKKERFSLILESASTNQTSMYLCASSFILPGQGRDEQFFGPGTRLTVL.

The table lists this clone with a few counts. The rearrangement links TRBV4-1 to TRBJ2-7; TRBD2 matches at 12 bases. The V and J ends lost 4 bases and 3 bases, in that order; junction bases with no gene match: 7. CDR1 is MGHRA, CDR2 YSYEKL, per germline. The CDR3 has 16 residues. The CDR3 reads CASSPHPTSGSYEQYF. The CDR3 nucleotides read TGCGCCAGCAGCCCCCACCCGACTAGCGGGAGCTACGAGCAGTACTTC.

The chain joins TRBV5-6 to TRBJ2-7; D unclear. CDR1 SGHDT and CDR2 YYEEEE come from the germline V gene. The CDR3 runs 13 residues. V was cut by 0 bases and J by 3 bases, with 7 bases left in between. The CDR3 region has the DNA TGTGCCAGCAGCTTGGTGAACTTCTACGAGCAGTACTTC. It translates to CASSLVNFYEQYF.

Concerning this clone: Its ends do not fully match the called genes, so a read error is possible. The rearrangement joins TRBV7-7 to TRBJ2-7; D not certain. Germline CDR1 is SSHAT and CDR2 is FNYEAQ (reference sequence). The CDR3 has 13 amino acids. DNA for the CDR3: TGTGCTAGCAGCCCAGCCCGGGCCTACGAGCAGTACTTC. It specifies CASSPARAYEQYF.

V and J are TRBV30 and TRBJ2-1; D is possibly TRBD1 or TRBD2 (5 bases each). CDR1 and CDR2 (germline): GTSNPN, SVGIG (reference sequence). This CDR3 comprises 13 residues. With 2 bases removed from V and 5 bases from J, the gap between germline ends came to 10 bases. CDR3 sequence (DNA): TGTGCCTGGAGTTATGGGGGAAACAATGAGCAGTTCTTC. Its translation is CAWSYGGNNEQFF.

This clone showed up just once. The chain recombines TRBV29-1 with TRBJ2-5, with 9 bases lining up with TRBD1. This CDR3 contains 12 residues. Germline V gives CDR1 SQVTM, CDR2 ANQGSEA. With 7 bases clipped from V and 3 bases from J, the junction kept 3 bases outside the gene matches. The chain's CDR3 is CSAGQGEETQYF. CDR3 nucleotide sequence: TGCAGCGCGGGACAGGGAGAAGAGACCCAGTACTTC.

The J gene is TRBJ1-1, the V gene TRBV20-1; D is uncertain. This CDR3 has 11 residues. The V end was cut by 0 bases, the J end by 9 bases, with 8 bases between. Germline assignment: CDR1 DFQATT and CDR2 SNEGSKA (reference sequence). The CDR3 DNA reads TGCAGTGCTAGAGACGAAGCGAAAGCTTTCTTT. Translating it yields CSARDEAKAFF.

This clone was observed at least ten times. V gene TRBV19 combines with J gene TRBJ2-7, with 11 bases aligning to TRBD2. Germline assignment: CDR1 LNHDA and CDR2 SQIVND (reference sequence). The CDR3 covers 15 residues. V trimming: 6 bases; J trimming: 3 bases; junction bases outside the gene matches: 7. CDR3 loop: CASSIGTSGNYEQYF. Here the CDR3 DNA reads TGTGCCAGTAGCATCGGGACTAGCGGAAACTACGAGCAGTACTTC.

The V and J genes are TRBV5-6 and TRBJ2-7; D is unclear. Trimming left V 2 bases short and J 6 bases short, with 9 bases between. Germline-derived CDR1 and CDR2 are SGHDT and YYEEEE. The CDR3 contains 12 residues. The CDR3, as DNA: TGTGCCAGCAGCTTCTATGCCCGCGAGCAGTACTTC. This codes for CASSFYAREQYF.

In regard to this clone: Other DNA sequences in this sample translate to the same CDR3. This chain links TRBV27 with TRBJ1-1; D is perhaps TRBD1 (5 bases). Germline V gene lookup returns CDR1 MNHEY and CDR2 SMNVEV (reference sequence). There are 14 residues in the CDR3. V lost 2 bases to trimming and J lost 0 bases, with 7 bases between them. The CDR3 bases are TGTGCCAGCAGTTTAGGGGGGTTGAACACTGAAGCTTTCTTT. The encoded protein is CASSLGGLNTEAFF.

The rearrangement uses TRBV11-2 and TRBJ2-7; D uncertain. The length of the CDR3 is 14 residues. The ends were cut back, 0 bases at V and 3 bases at J, with 9 bases in the middle. Looked up from germline, CDR1 is SGHAT and CDR2 is FQNNGV. The CDR3 region is CASSLDHSGYEQYF. DNA of the CDR3: TGTGCCAGCAGCTTAGATCATTCGGGCTACGAGCAGTACTTC.

The chain links TRBV4-3 to TRBJ1-4; 8 bases map to TRBD1. V was clipped by 3 bases and J by 8 bases; unmatched bases: 11. Germline CDR1 reads LGHNA; CDR2 reads YSLEER. The length of the CDR3 is 16 residues. CDR3 region: CASSQGAGGMEEKLFF. DNA for the CDR3: TGCGCCAGCAGCCAGGGGGCAGGGGGCATGGAAGAAAAACTGTTTTTT.

This sequence joins TRBV6-5 and TRBJ1-1, with TRBD1 as a possible D gene (5 bases). Trimming pared 0 bases from V and 11 bases from J, leaving 10 bases between. The V gene's germline CDR1 is MNHEY and CDR2 SVGAGI. The CDR3 totals 12 residues. The CDR3 sequence: CASSYSEGYAFF. CDR3 in DNA: TGTGCCAGCAGTTACTCGGAGGGGTATGCTTTCTTT.

The rearrangement uses TRBV14 and TRBJ2-1; unclear D gene. Germline-derived CDR1 and CDR2 are SGHDN and FVKESK. This CDR3 spans 14 amino acids. Trimming pared 4 bases from V and 5 bases from J, leaving 12 bases between. CDR3 sequence: CASSPSKLHNEQFF. The CDR3 coding sequence is TGTGCCAGCAGCCCCTCAAAGCTACACAATGAGCAGTTCTTC.

The V call is TRBV11-3, the J call TRBJ1-2; perhaps TRBD1 as D (6 bases). CDR1 and CDR2 (germline): SGHNT, YENEEA. V dropped 2 bases and J dropped 7 bases, with 17 bases sitting between them. The CDR3 has 15 residues. CDR3 nucleotides: TGTGCCAGCAGCTTAAATCCGGGACACCCATCTGGCTACACCTTC. It specifies CASSLNPGHPSGYTF.

This chain uses TRBV6-5 with TRBJ1-1, with D unclear. V was pared by 0 bases and J by 2 bases, with 10 bases between. The length of the CDR3 is 15 residues. CDR1 and CDR2 from the germline V gene are MNHEY and SVGAGI. The chain's CDR3 is CASSYSSHSNTEAFF. CDR3 coding DNA: TGTGCCAGCAGTTACTCGAGTCACAGCAACACTGAAGCTTTCTTT.